The 24 T cell receptor beta chains presented below share a single source sample, sequenced in a study of blood T cell repertoires in COVID-19. Only in-frame clones appear in the TCRdb table, and some are missing; sequencing was by immunoSEQ multiplex PCR. The sample comprises over 55,000 clones, 83% of which are singletons, and roughly 10% rests with the top ten. Sequencing input: peripheral blood. These receptor sequences come from a man in his fifties or sixties with COVID-19, enrolled during active disease.

As DNA, the CDR3 is TGCACCAGCAGCCTTAGCGGGGGGTTATACAATGAGCAGTTCTTC. Protein product: CTSSLSGGLYNEQFF. The chain has TRBV1 and TRBJ2-1; TRBD2, as called in the table, went unchecked against the DNA. TRBV1 is a pseudogene. The CDR3 runs 15 residues.

The J gene is TRBJ1-4, the V gene TRBV7-2, with 7 bases identical to TRBD1. CDR1 is SGHTA, CDR2 FQGNSA, per germline. The junction had 1 base not matched to a gene; V was cut back by 3 bases and J by 6 bases. This CDR3 region has 13 residues. This chain's CDR3 is CASSLTGYEKLFF. The CDR3 nucleotides read TGTGCCAGCAGCTTGACAGGGTATGAAAAACTGTTTTTT. Combining the CDR3 with reference TRBV7-2 and TRBJ1-4 gives the whole variable domain GAGVSQSPSNKVTEKGKDVELRCDPISGHTALYWYRQSLGQGLEFLIYFQGNSAPDKSGLPSDRFSAERTGGSVSTLTIQRTQQEDSAVYLCASSLTGYEKLFFGSGTQLSVL.

There are a few counts of this clone. The chain employs TRBV27 and TRBJ2-7, with a weak D call TRBD1 (6 bases). V shed 5 bases and J shed 7 bases, with 15 bases lying between them. Germline loops: CDR1 MNHEY, CDR2 SMNVEV (reference sequence). CDR3 length equals 13 residues. For the CDR3, the DNA is TGTGCCAGCAGTCTCCGGGACACGAGGGAGCAGTACTTC. This sequence encodes CASSLRDTREQYF.

The J gene is TRBJ2-5, the V gene TRBV7-9; TRBD2 matches 7 bases. The germline gives CDR1 SEHNR, CDR2 FQNEAQ (reference sequence). This CDR3 spans 15 amino acids. The J segment lost 2 bases and the V segment lost 3 bases, leaving 6 bases of the junction unmatched. The CDR3 sequence: CASSFGDYLQETQYF. CDR3 nucleotide sequence: TGTGCCAGCAGCTTCGGGGACTACCTACAAGAGACCCAGTACTTC.

The rearrangement joins TRBV10-3 to TRBJ2-7; 9 bases line up with TRBD1. The CDR3 is made up of 15 amino acids. J was trimmed by 5 bases and V by 3 bases; bases with no gene match: 8. Germline-derived CDR1 and CDR2 are ENHRY and SYGVKD. The CDR3 reads CAISEGDRALHEQYF. For the CDR3, the DNA is TGTGCCATCAGTGAAGGGGACAGGGCGCTCCACGAGCAGTACTTC.

CDR3 in DNA: TGTGCCAGCAGCCAAGATCAGGGGGCCCCAGAATTGAACACTGAAGCTTTCTTT. It is translated as CASSQDQGAPELNTEAFF. The chain employs TRBV3-1 (or the pseudogene TRBV3-2) and TRBJ1-1; 8 positions agree with TRBD1. V lost 0 bases to trimming and J lost 0 bases; unmatched junction nucleotides: 9. Germline V gene lookup returns CDR1 LGHDT and CDR2 YNNKEL (reference sequence). This CDR3 contains 18 residues.

The chain recombines TRBV7-8 with TRBJ2-7; possibly TRBD1 for D (6 bases). Germline V gene data show CDR1 as SGHVS and CDR2 as FQNEAQ. The CDR3 has 14 residues. V dropped 3 bases and J dropped 3 bases, with 12 bases sitting between them. The chain's CDR3 is CASSLSDSRYEQYF. CDR3 in DNA: TGTGCCAGCAGCTTGTCGGACAGCCGCTACGAGCAGTACTTC.

The gene calls are TRBV5-6 and TRBJ1-4; D is uncertain. Trimming pared 5 bases from V and 0 bases from J, leaving 11 bases between. The CDR3 runs 15 residues. The germline CDR1 and CDR2 sequences are SGHDT and YYEEEE. In DNA, the CDR3 is TGTGCCAGCAGTCGCAGACTGACAACTAATGAAAAACTGTTTTTT. This codes for CASSRRLTTNEKLFF.

The CDR3 nucleotides read TGTGCCAGCAGTTTATCCGGTTCACCCCTCCACTTT. Translation: CASSLSGSPLHF. V and J are TRBV28 and TRBJ1-6, with D uncertain. This CDR3 spans 12 amino acids. Germline-derived CDR1 and CDR2 are MDHEN and SYDVKM. V lost 1 base and J 9 bases, leaving 4 bases between the germline ends.

The chain uses TRBV5-1 and TRBJ2-7; 8 bases are a match to TRBD2. Germline CDR1 and CDR2: SGHRS and YFSETQ. V dropped 3 bases and J dropped 6; count of bases not matched to a gene: 14. CDR3 length: 16 amino acids. The chain's CDR3 is CASSSPGVAGTSEQYF. Here the CDR3 DNA reads TGCGCCAGCAGCTCGCCCGGGGTAGCGGGAACGAGCGAGCAGTACTTC.

The rearrangement joins TRBV19 to TRBJ1-4; D unresolved. Germline CDR1 reads LNHDA; CDR2 reads SQIVND (reference sequence). With 7 bases removed from V and 7 bases from J, the gap between germline ends came to 10 bases. The CDR3 covers 12 residues. The DNA for the CDR3 is TGTGCCAGTATAGTGCCCGGTGAAAAACTGTTTTTT. It translates to CASIVPGEKLFF.

The gene calls are TRBV28 and TRBJ2-7; no clear D. This CDR3 has 13 amino acids. CDR1 and CDR2 from the germline V gene are MDHEN and SYDVKM. V shed 3 bases and J shed 3 bases, with 9 bases lying between them. The CDR3 bases are TGTGCCAGCAGTTTGAGGCAGCGCTACGAGCAGTACTTC. It yields the protein CASSLRQRYEQYF.

This chain uses TRBV2 with TRBJ1-1; 7 bases are shared with TRBD1. CDR1 is SNHLY and CDR2 is FYNNEI in the germline V gene. After removal of 6 bases from V and 0 bases from J, the junction contained 13 bases not matched to a gene. The CDR3 totals 17 residues. The CDR3 DNA sequence: TGTGCCAGCAGACATACCGGGACAGACTACATGAACACTGAAGCTTTCTTT. This sequence encodes CASRHTGTDYMNTEAFF.

The V gene is TRBV18, the J gene TRBJ1-1, with 8 bases fitting TRBD1. Per the germline V gene, CDR1 is KGHSH and CDR2 is LQKENI. CDR3 length: 14 amino acids. V shed 3 bases and J 7 bases; nucleotides not matched to a gene: 7. CDR3 nucleotide sequence: TGTGCCAGCTCACCGATGACAGGGGAGAGTGAAGCTTTCTTT. Translation gives CASSPMTGESEAFF.

The chain couples TRBV30 to TRBJ1-1; no firm D call. Per the germline V gene, CDR1 is GTSNPN and CDR2 is SVGIG (reference sequence). The CDR3 has 11 amino acids. V gave up 2 bases and J gave up 6 bases, with 7 bases separating them. CDR3 DNA sequence: TGTGCCTGGAGTCCGGGTTCTGAAGCTTTCTTT. It encodes CAWSPGSEAFF.

The chain couples TRBV28 to TRBJ2-7; TRBD1 agrees at 12 bases. This CDR3 spans 17 amino acids. Trimming removed 3 bases from V and 4 bases from J; junction bases left unmatched: 10. Germline V gene sequence: CDR1 MDHEN, CDR2 SYDVKM. The CDR3 loop is CASSFLPGQGASYEQYF. Here the CDR3 DNA reads TGTGCCAGCAGTTTCCTCCCGGGACAGGGGGCTTCGTACGAGCAGTACTTC.

The rearrangement uses TRBV25-1 and TRBJ2-5, with 8 bases lining up with TRBD2. V shed 2 bases, J shed 4 bases, and the junction held 15 bases outside the gene matches. Germline V lookup: CDR1 MGHDK, CDR2 SYGVNS. This CDR3 spans 18 amino acids. The CDR3 DNA reads as TGTGCCAGCAGTGAAAGGGCCCGGGGGGGGGAAGGCCCAGAGACCCAGTACTTC. Amino acids: CASSERARGGEGPETQYF.

The chain couples TRBV7-2 to TRBJ1-1; 9 positions agree with TRBD1. The trim removed 5 bases at V and 0 bases at J, leaving 7 bases unmatched. The CDR3 consists of 16 residues. Germline-derived CDR1 and CDR2 are SGHTA and FQGNSA. Here the CDR3 DNA reads TGTGCCAGCAGCCCCCCAACAGGGGGCTTGAACACTGAAGCTTTCTTT. Amino acids: CASSPPTGGLNTEAFF.

In this sample, this clone turned up once. This chain links TRBV6-5 with TRBJ1-5; D perhaps matches TRBD1 (5 bases). Trimming left V 8 bases short and J 7 bases short, with 15 bases between. This CDR3 contains 13 residues. Germline assignment: CDR1 MNHEY and CDR2 SVGAGI. The CDR3 here is CASFPQEGQPQHF. DNA for the CDR3: TGTGCCAGCTTTCCACAGGAGGGACAGCCCCAGCATTTT.

The rearrangement links TRBV9 to TRBJ2-1, with D possibly being TRBD1 (5 bases). V gave up 4 bases and J gave up 10 bases, with 9 bases separating them. CDR3 length: 11 residues. Germline V lookup: CDR1 SGDLS, CDR2 YYNGEE. The CDR3 here is CASSLSGEQFF. As DNA, the CDR3 is TGTGCCAGCAGCCTCTCAGGGGAGCAGTTCTTC.

The V gene is TRBV7-9, the J gene TRBJ2-7, with D tentatively TRBD1 (5 bases). Germline CDR1 reads SEHNR; CDR2 reads FQNEAQ (reference sequence). The CDR3 has 15 amino acids. The V gene lost 2 bases and the J gene lost 6 bases, with 17 bases spanning the gap. In DNA, the CDR3 is TGTGCCAGCAGCTTAACAGGCAGGGTACCCGGCGAGCAGTACTTC. As protein: CASSLTGRVPGEQYF. Supplemented by reference TRBV7-9 and TRBJ2-7, the full variable domain reads DTGVSQNPRHKITKRGQNVTFRCDPISEHNRLYWYRQTLGQGPEFLTYFQNEAQLEKSRLLSDRFSAERPKGSFSTLEIQRTEQGDSAMYLCASSLTGRVPGEQYFGPGTRLTVT.

This clone was counted only a few times. The genes are TRBV2 and TRBJ1-2; 9 bases fit TRBD1. The ends lost 4 bases at V and 5 bases at J; junction bases unmatched: 8. The CDR3 covers 15 residues. In germline, CDR1 is SNHLY, CDR2 FYNNEI. This CDR3 is CASSAFRDRAYGYTF. CDR3 sequence (DNA): TGTGCCAGCAGTGCTTTCCGGGACAGGGCGTATGGCTACACCTTC.

This clone was recorded once. J is TRBJ1-5 and V is TRBV7-2; 7 nucleotides agree with TRBD1. The CDR3 covers 17 residues. J lost 0 bases, V lost 5 bases, and 10 bases had no gene match. The germline V gene has CDR1 SGHTA and CDR2 FQGNSA. CDR3 sequence reads: CASSDSGTAVSNQPQHF. CDR3 nucleotide sequence: TGTGCCAGCAGCGATTCAGGGACAGCTGTTAGCAATCAGCCCCAGCATTTT.

V usage is TRBV28 and J usage is TRBJ1-1; the match to TRBD1 covers 9 bases. The germline V gene has CDR1 MDHEN and CDR2 SYDVKM. The CDR3 runs 16 residues. V shed 3 bases and J 3 bases; nucleotides not matched to a gene: 8. CDR3 residues: CASSLVLGQGHTEAFF. The CDR3 DNA follows: TGTGCCAGCAGTTTGGTCCTGGGACAGGGACACACTGAAGCTTTCTTT.